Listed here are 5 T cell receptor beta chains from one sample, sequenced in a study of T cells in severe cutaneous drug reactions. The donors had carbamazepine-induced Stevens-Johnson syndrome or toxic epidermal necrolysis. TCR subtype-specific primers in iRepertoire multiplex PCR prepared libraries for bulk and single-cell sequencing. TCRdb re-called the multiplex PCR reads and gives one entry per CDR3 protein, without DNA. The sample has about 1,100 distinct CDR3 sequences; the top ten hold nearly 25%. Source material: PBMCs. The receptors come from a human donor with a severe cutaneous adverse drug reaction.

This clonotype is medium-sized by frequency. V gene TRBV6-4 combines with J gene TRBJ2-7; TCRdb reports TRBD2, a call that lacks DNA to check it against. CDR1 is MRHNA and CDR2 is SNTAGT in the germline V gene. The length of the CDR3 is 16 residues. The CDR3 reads CASSYLPSGGQGEQYF.

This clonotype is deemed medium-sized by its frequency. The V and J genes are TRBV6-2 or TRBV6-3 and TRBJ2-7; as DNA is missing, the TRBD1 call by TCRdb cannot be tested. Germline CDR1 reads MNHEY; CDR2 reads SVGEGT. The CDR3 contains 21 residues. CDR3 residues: CASSKPNRDRDLKDNPYEQYF.

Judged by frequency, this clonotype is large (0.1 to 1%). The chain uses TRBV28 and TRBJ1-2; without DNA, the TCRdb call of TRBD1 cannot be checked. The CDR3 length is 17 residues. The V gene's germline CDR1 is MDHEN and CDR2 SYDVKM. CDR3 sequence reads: CASSPYQGTGENYGYTF.

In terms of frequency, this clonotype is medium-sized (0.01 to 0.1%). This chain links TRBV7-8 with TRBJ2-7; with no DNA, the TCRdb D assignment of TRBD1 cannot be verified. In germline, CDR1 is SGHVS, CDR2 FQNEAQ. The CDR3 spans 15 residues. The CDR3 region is CASSLEPGQGYEQYF. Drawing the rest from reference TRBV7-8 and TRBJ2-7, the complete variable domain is GAGVSQSPRYKVAKRGQDVALRCDPISGHVSLFWYQQALGQGPEFLTYFQNEAQLDKSGLPSDRFFAERPEGSVSTLKIQRTQQEDSAVYLCASSLEPGQGYEQYFGPGTRLTVT.

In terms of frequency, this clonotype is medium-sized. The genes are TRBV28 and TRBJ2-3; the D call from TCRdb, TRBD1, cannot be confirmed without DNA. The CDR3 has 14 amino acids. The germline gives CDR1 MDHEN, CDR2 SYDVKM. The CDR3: CASRLGQATDTQYF.